The 23 T cell receptor beta chains given below trace back to one sample, sequenced in a study of T cell responses to AZD1222 COVID-19 vaccine. Sequencing used immunoSEQ multiplex PCR; TCRdb keeps in-frame clones, though not all of them. Found here are around 120,000 clones, just over 90% of them singletons; the top ten hold 5%. Sequencing used peripheral blood, obtained 28 days after the second AZD1222 dose. The receptor source for this set is an adult who received the AZD1222 COVID-19 vaccine.

The genes are TRBV6-2 or TRBV6-3 and TRBJ2-7, with 8 bases fitting TRBD2. This CDR3 is 14 amino acids long. Germline trimming cut 4 bases from V and 3 bases from J; bases unmatched to any gene: 5. Germline V gene sequence: CDR1 MNHEY, CDR2 SVGEGT. CDR3 amino acids: CASSLAGLSYEQYF. The DNA of the CDR3 is TGTGCCAGCAGTTTAGCGGGACTTAGCTACGAGCAGTACTTC.

The V gene is TRBV11-2, the J gene TRBJ2-5; no reliable D call. The CDR3 loop spans 12 amino acids. The V end was cut by 4 bases, the J end by 0 bases, with 3 bases between. Germline V gene data show CDR1 as SGHAT and CDR2 as FQNNGV. This chain's CDR3 is CASSSHQETQYF. CDR3 in DNA: TGTGCCAGCAGCTCACACCAAGAGACCCAGTACTTC. The variable domain in full, with the rest retrieved from reference TRBV11-2 and TRBJ2-5, is EAGVAQSPRYKIIEKRQSVAFWCNPISGHATLYWYQQILGQGPKLLIQFQNNGVVDDSQLPKDRFSAERLKGVDSTLKIQPAKLEDSAVYLCASSSHQETQYFGPGTRLLVL.

The chain joins TRBV7-2 to TRBJ2-2; D is ambiguous. There are 15 residues in the CDR3. CDR1 and CDR2 from the germline V gene are SGHTA and FQGNSA. Trimming cost V 1 base and J 5 bases, with 11 bases left between them. The CDR3 DNA reads TGTGCCAGCAGCTTAGTCGGCCAGATGACCGGGGAGCTGTTTTTT. Translation: CASSLVGQMTGELFF.

This chain joins TRBV5-6 and TRBJ2-1; 8 nucleotides agree with TRBD2. Unmatched junction bases numbered 4, after V lost 4 bases and J lost 4 bases. CDR3 length equals 14 residues. Per germline, CDR1 SGHDT and CDR2 YYEEEE. The CDR3 bases are TGTGCCAGCAGCCGGGGGGGTTTATACAATGAGCAGTTCTTC. The encoded protein is CASSRGGLYNEQFF.

This chain uses TRBV2 with TRBJ1-2; D is possibly TRBD1 (6 bases). The V end was cut by 7 bases, the J end by 2 bases, with 14 bases between. CDR1 SNHLY and CDR2 FYNNEI come from the germline V gene. The CDR3 contains 14 residues. In nucleotides, the CDR3 is TGTGCCAGCACCAATGGACAGTTCAACTATGGCTACACCTTC. Translation: CASTNGQFNYGYTF.

This chain's CDR3 is CASSPIIGQPQHF. Written as DNA, the CDR3 is TGTGCCAGCAGCCCAATAATCGGGCAGCCCCAGCATTTT. The rearrangement uses TRBV6-5 and TRBJ1-5; no clear D. CDR1 is MNHEY, CDR2 SVGAGI, per germline. This CDR3 comprises 13 residues. Trimming removed 6 bases at V and 7 bases at J, with 13 bases between.

The CDR3 spells CASSLRTGEEKLFF. The CDR3 region has the DNA TGTGCCAGCTCACTTAGGACGGGAGAGGAAAAACTGTTTTTT. V usage is TRBV18 and J usage is TRBJ1-4; no reliable D call. V was cut by 4 bases and J by 8 bases, with 14 bases left in between. The CDR3 totals 14 residues. In germline, CDR1 is KGHSH, CDR2 LQKENI.

The V call is TRBV5-1, the J call TRBJ2-7, with a possible D match to TRBD1 (6 bases). Per germline, CDR1 SGHRS and CDR2 YFSETQ. Trimming removed 4 bases from V and 2 bases from J, with 10 bases in between. The CDR3 runs to 13 residues. CDR3 sequence: CASSLQGTYEQYF. CDR3 DNA sequence: TGCGCCAGCAGCCTTCAGGGGACCTACGAGCAGTACTTC.

The rearrangement links TRBV29-1 to TRBJ1-2; D gene uncertain. This CDR3 is built from 11 residues. Germline V gene data show CDR1 as SQVTM and CDR2 as ANQGSEA. The V end was cut by 1 base, the J end by 4 bases, with 4 bases between. The CDR3 DNA sequence: TGCAGCGTTGAAGCCAGCTATGGCTACACCTTC. Its translation is CSVEASYGYTF.

The V and J genes are TRBV30 and TRBJ1-5; TRBD1 agrees at 11 bases. The V gene end was trimmed by 2 bases and the J gene end by 6 bases; junction bases not matched to a gene: 12. The CDR3 sequence is 17 residues long. Germline loops: CDR1 GTSNPN, CDR2 SVGIG (reference sequence). The CDR3 loop is CAWSISRTGGSSQPQHF. As DNA, the CDR3 is TGTGCCTGGAGTATAAGCCGGACAGGGGGCTCGAGTCAGCCCCAGCATTTT.

The J gene is TRBJ2-3, the V gene TRBV5-1; 13 bases are a match to TRBD2. Unmatched junction bases numbered 6, after V lost 4 bases and J lost 1 base. There are 17 residues in the CDR3. Germline CDR1 and CDR2: SGHRS and YFSETQ. The CDR3 nucleotides read TGCGCCAGCAGCCCCGGGACTAGCGGGAAGGGCACAGATACGCAGTATTTT. This translates into CASSPGTSGKGTDTQYF.

The gene calls are TRBV6-2 or TRBV6-3 and TRBJ2-2, with D unresolved. The CDR3 is 11 residues long. CDR1 MNHEY and CDR2 SVGEGT come from the germline V gene. V gave up 6 bases and J gave up 5 bases, with 4 bases separating them. Here the CDR3 DNA reads TGTGCCAGCAGCCAGACCGGGGAGCTGTTTTTT. Translated, it gives CASSQTGELFF.

This clone was found a few times. The chain is built from TRBV10-1 and TRBJ1-1; D gene uncertain. This CDR3 is 12 amino acids long. CDR1 WNHNN and CDR2 SYGVQD come from the germline V gene (reference sequence). V was pared by 5 bases and J by 8 bases, with 12 bases between. CDR3 in DNA: TGCGCCAGCAGTCAAGAGATAGGAGAAGCTTTCTTT. Its translation: CASSQEIGEAFF.

The V and J genes are TRBV5-8 and TRBJ2-7; a possible D gene is TRBD1 (6 bases). The V end was cut by 4 bases, the J end by 0 bases, with 14 bases between. The CDR3 covers 15 residues. From germline, CDR1 is SGHTS and CDR2 YDEGEE. The DNA of the CDR3 is TGTGCCAGCAGCCGATCGACAGGTCTCTCCTACGAGCAGTACTTC. Protein product: CASSRSTGLSYEQYF.

This clone was seen just once. This chain uses TRBV5-1 with TRBJ1-4; D uncertain. From germline, CDR1 is SGHRS and CDR2 YFSETQ. This CDR3 is built from 14 residues. Between the trimmed V and J ends, which lost 0 bases and 8 bases, there was a span of 11 bases. CDR3 DNA sequence: TGCGCCAGCAGCTTGGGCCCCGATCAGGAAAAACTGTTTTTT. Encoded protein: CASSLGPDQEKLFF. The full variable domain, in which reference TRBV5-1 and TRBJ1-4 provide the parts outside the CDR3, is KAGVTQTPRYLIKTRGQQVTLSCSPISGHRSVSWYQQTPGQGLQFLFEYFSETQRNKGNFPGRFSGRQFSNSRSEMNVSTLELGDSALYLCASSLGPDQEKLFFGSGTQLSVL.

This clone was seen just once. The V and J genes are TRBV3-1 (or the pseudogene TRBV3-2) and TRBJ2-7; maybe TRBD1 (5 bases). The germline V gene has CDR1 LGHDT and CDR2 YNNKEL (reference sequence). The CDR3 loop spans 15 amino acids. Between the trimmed V and J ends, which lost 0 bases and 3 bases, there was a span of 12 bases. This CDR3 is CASSQDPGHYYEQYF. The CDR3, as DNA: TGTGCCAGCAGCCAAGATCCCGGACACTACTACGAGCAGTACTTC.

The CDR3 spells CASSTAHDSGGYGYTF. The CDR3 DNA reads as TGTGCCAGTAGTACCGCACACGATTCAGGGGGTTATGGCTACACCTTC. The chain employs TRBV19 and TRBJ1-2, with 7 bases matching TRBD1. This CDR3 has 16 residues. V gave up 4 bases and J gave up 5 bases; unmatched junction bases: 13. Germline V gene lookup returns CDR1 LNHDA and CDR2 SQIVND (reference sequence). Variable domain in full (rest from reference TRBV19 and TRBJ1-2): DGGITQSPKYLFRKEGQNVTLSCEQNLNHDAMYWYRQDPGQGLRLIYYSQIVNDFQKGDIAEGYSVSREKKESFPLTVTSAQKNPTAFYLCASSTAHDSGGYGYTFGSGTRLTVV.

This chain uses TRBV5-1 with TRBJ2-3; D may be TRBD2 (6 bases). CDR1 and CDR2 from the germline V gene are SGHRS and YFSETQ. Trimming pared 4 bases from V and 0 bases from J, leaving 9 bases between. CDR3 length equals 14 residues. The DNA for the CDR3 is TGCGCCAGCAGCCCGGGGACTAGCACAGATACGCAGTATTTT. Its translation is CASSPGTSTDTQYF.

This chain joins TRBV14 and TRBJ2-2; a weak D match, TRBD1 (6 bases). The V and J ends lost 5 bases and 7 bases respectively, with 17 bases between them. Germline-derived CDR1 and CDR2 are SGHDN and FVKESK. CDR3 length equals 15 residues. DNA for the CDR3: TGTGCCAGCAGCTCACAAGGGGGTTCTGGCGGGGAGCTGTTTTTT. Amino acids: CASSSQGGSGGELFF.

This chain joins TRBV7-9 and TRBJ1-5; the D gene is possibly TRBD1 (6 bases). CDR3 length: 18 amino acids. Trimming left V 4 bases short and J 0 bases short, with 19 bases between. Germline V gene lookup returns CDR1 SEHNR and CDR2 FQNEAQ (reference sequence). In nucleotides, the CDR3 is TGTGCCAGCAGCTCCGCTACGATAGGACAGATTAGCAATCAGCCCCAGCATTTT. Encoded protein: CASSSATIGQISNQPQHF.

The chain carries TRBV2 and TRBJ2-1; 12 positions match TRBD2. CDR1 is SNHLY, CDR2 FYNNEI, per germline. The V segment lost 5 bases and the J segment 4 bases; nucleotides outside the gene matches: 6. This CDR3 is built from 16 residues. CDR3 sequence (DNA): TGTGCCAGCAGTCCCCGACTAGCGGGAGTTTACAATGAGCAGTTCTTC. As protein: CASSPRLAGVYNEQFF.

The V call is TRBV6-5, the J call TRBJ1-1, with 8 bases fitting TRBD1. The CDR3 spans 14 residues. V shed 6 bases, J shed 6 bases, and the junction held 9 bases outside the gene matches. Germline CDR1 and CDR2: MNHEY and SVGAGI. This chain's CDR3 is CASRKDRVLAEAFF. DNA for the CDR3: TGTGCCAGCAGGAAGGACAGGGTCTTAGCTGAAGCTTTCTTT.

The chain has TRBV19 and TRBJ2-5, with TRBD2 as a possible D gene (5 bases). Germline V gene lookup returns CDR1 LNHDA and CDR2 SQIVND (reference sequence). V gave up 5 bases and J gave up 2 bases, with 9 bases separating them. This CDR3 is built from 13 residues. CDR3 amino acids: CASSRGEQETQYF. The CDR3, as DNA: TGTGCCAGTAGTCGTGGGGAGCAAGAGACCCAGTACTTC.